This T cell receptor beta chain was sequenced in a study of OX40 agonist ivuxolimab in advanced cancers. Study-wide findings and caveats: People who partly responded at 0.1-3.0 mg/kg had some of the least clonal expansion seen.

A note on this clone: What it recognizes is unknown.

CDR3 length: 16 residues. Per germline, CDR1 SGHTA and CDR2 FQGNSA. Germline trimming cut 7 bases from V and 2 bases from J; bases unmatched to any gene: 11. Repertoires were generated with immunoSEQ multiplex PCR, while TCRdb's copy carries only in-frame clones and drops some. The sample records about 93,000 clones, around 92% being singletons. This chain links TRBV7-2 with TRBJ2-3, with 8 bases aligning to TRBD2. The starting material was CD4+ or CD8+ T cells sorted from blood, obtained in a trial of the OX40 agonist ivuxolimab. The TCR sequence derives from an adult with an advanced solid tumor such as melanoma, head and neck, liver or kidney cancer. The CDR3 spells CASNLAGAGNTDTQYF. For the CDR3, the DNA is TGTGCCAGCAACCTAGCGGGTGCGGGAAACACAGATACGCAGTATTTT.